The present TCR beta chain was sequenced within a study of T cell repertoires in cytomegalovirus infection. Turning to the study itself: Both a matching HLA type and CMV infection were indicated by public TCR beta signatures.

MiXCR, run by TCRdb on the reads, gives a single entry per CDR3 protein. The sample holds around 300,000 distinct CDR3 sequences, less than 25% seen once. Germline CDR1 SGHNT, CDR2 YENEEA. Unmatched junction bases numbered 3, after V lost 1 base and J lost 6 bases. The length of the CDR3 is 15 residues. Overall study findings and caveats: HLA-C-restricted CMV-specific TCR beta clonotypes were dominant in the ex vivo response.

This clonotype came up many times. Its antigen is still unknown. The chain recombines TRBV11-3 with TRBJ2-4; 10 positions agree with TRBD1. The starting material was cultured PBMCs, obtained from culture after CMV antigen stimulation. This receptor was identified in a human donor in good health (CMV status not recorded). Some clones in this sample may be carry-over from other donors' samples. The CDR3 loop is CASSLGDRGRNIQYF. The CDR3 DNA reads TGTGCCAGCAGCTTAGGGGACAGGGGCCGAAACATTCAGTACTTC.